The source of this T cell receptor beta chain is a study of blood T cells in healthy people across ages. Ranging in age from about 6 to 100, the donors were healthy Caucasian individuals from Russia. Then a second PCR, running about 7 to 11 cycles, was carried out with a sample-barcoded 5' primer and a J-beta primer mix. Using its own MiXCR run on the 5' RACE reads, TCRdb lists one record per CDR3 protein. The sample includes some 760,000 distinct CDR3 sequences, around a quarter seen only once; the top ten take 9% to 9.5%. This CDR3 has 15 residues. Germline V gives CDR1 SGHAT, CDR2 FQNNGV. V shed 5 bases, J shed 2 bases, and the junction held 8 bases outside the gene matches. These records were also assigned to another study, of T cells of mothers and their children.

Specimen: blood. The receptor's source is a boy aged 5-17 years in good health. The rearrangement joins TRBV11-2 to TRBJ2-7; 8 nucleotides match TRBD1. In DNA form, the CDR3 reads TGTGCCAGCAGCGAAAGACAGGGGACCCCCTACGAGCAGTACTTC. This gives the protein CASSERQGTPYEQYF.